These T cell receptor beta chains were read from a single sample in a study of T cell changes during pregnancy in multiple sclerosis. Libraries were prepared by immunoSEQ multiplex PCR; TCRdb keeps only in-frame clonotypes and omits some of them. Here the sample spans about 69,000 clones, approximately 90% being singletons. Specimen: peripheral blood, collected in the third trimester of pregnancy. Receptors were obtained from a female donor with multiple sclerosis, enrolled in a pregnancy study. Each CDR3 is given with its conserved first and last residue. The D gene is left open where the match is weak. The size of a clone is reported for some rows only, either as once, few or many, or as a class for expanded clones.

V gene	D gene	clone size	J gene	CDR3 length	CDR3 DNA	CDR3 protein
TRBV2	.	.	TRBJ2-7	14	TGTGCCACCCCAAAGGAGGGGGGGCGTCCCGAGCAGTACTTC	CATPKEGGRPEQYF
TRBV6-5	.	.	TRBJ1-2	13	TGTGCCAGCAGTTACGGCAGGCGATACGGCTACACCTTC	CASSYGRRYGYTF
TRBV5-6	.	.	TRBJ1-1	15	TGTGCCAGCAGCTGGGGCGGACAGTTGAACACTGAAGCTTTCTTT	CASSWGGQLNTEAFF
TRBV10-3	.	.	TRBJ2-7	13	TGTGCCATCGGGCAGGGGAGCTCCTACGAGCAGTACTTC	CAIGQGSSYEQYF
TRBV10-1	TRBD1	.	TRBJ2-7	14	TGCGCCAGCAGTGAAGGGACAGATTGGGGCGAGCAGTACTTC	CASSEGTDWGEQYF
TRBV30	.	once	TRBJ2-2	12	TGTGCCTGGAACGGGGGTTCCGGGGAGCTGTTTTTT	CAWNGGSGELFF
TRBV5-1	TRBD1	.	TRBJ2-6	17	TGCGCCAGCAGCTTGTGGGGGACAGGTGCTGGGGCCAACGTCCTGACTTTC	CASSLWGTGAGANVLTF
TRBV2	TRBD1	.	TRBJ1-4	14	TGTGCCAGCAGTCCGGACAGGGGGCGTGAAAAACTGTTTTTT	CASSPDRGREKLFF
TRBV9	.	.	TRBJ2-1	18	TGTGCCAGCAGCGTAGCTACGAGGGGCAGGGAGGCCTACAATGAGCAGTTCTTC	CASSVATRGREAYNEQFF
TRBV28	TRBD1	.	TRBJ2-7	16	TGTGCCAGCAGTTCAACAGGGGAGAGACGCTCCTACGAGCAGTACTTC	CASSSTGERRSYEQYF
TRBV5-1	.	.	TRBJ2-5	17	TGCGCCAGCAGCGGCGGACAAACCCCCGCCGTAAGAGTAACCCAGTACTTC	CASSGGQTPAVRVTQYF
TRBV5-6	TRBD2	.	TRBJ2-1	15	TGTGCCAGCAGCTCGTGGCTAGCGGGTTACAATGAGCAGTTCTTC	CASSSWLAGYNEQFF
TRBV6-5	.	.	TRBJ1-1	14	TGTGCCAGCAGTTACTGGAGGGGCGGGCCTGAAGCTTTCTTT	CASSYWRGGPEAFF
TRBV2	.	.	TRBJ2-5	15	TGTGCCAGCAGCGCCACGGGGGGCCCCCAAGAGACCCAGTACTTC	CASSATGGPQETQYF
TRBV5-4	.	.	TRBJ1-1	14	TGTGCCAGCAGCTTTGGTGTGGGGAGCGCGGAAGCTTTCTTT	CASSFGVGSAEAFF
TRBV6-4	TRBD1	.	TRBJ1-6	13	TGTGCCAGCCGGGACAGGGAGGGTTCACCCCTCCACTTT	CASRDREGSPLHF
TRBV10-3	TRBD1	once	TRBJ1-6	17	TGTGCCATCAGTGACCCGGGACAGGGAGGAGTACATTCACCCCTCCACTTT	CAISDPGQGGVHSPLHF
TRBV10-3	TRBD1	.	TRBJ1-1	14	TGTGCCATCAGCGGGACAGACATGAACACTGAAGCTTTCTTT	CAISGTDMNTEAFF